The 27 T cell receptor beta chains given below trace back to one sample, sequenced in a study of CD8 T cells in Susac syndrome. The RNA, about 0.5 to 1 ug, was put through reverse transcription using random hexamers. TCRdb re-analysed the immunoSEQ multiplex PCR reads in MiXCR, keeping a single row per CDR3 protein. The sample shows about 210,000 distinct CDR3 sequences, about 96% of them seen only once. Sequencing was carried out using CD4+ T cells from PBMCs. These receptors originate from a human donor with multiple sclerosis.

The chain combines TRBV20-1 with TRBJ1-1; D is ambiguous. CDR3 length: 14 amino acids. Germline V lookup: CDR1 DFQATT, CDR2 SNEGSKA (reference sequence). Trimming cost V 7 bases and J 3 bases, with 18 bases left between them. The CDR3 is CSVVGLGRDTEAFF. The CDR3 nucleotides are TGCAGTGTAGTCGGTTTGGGGAGGGACACTGAAGCTTTCTTT.

The V call is TRBV2, the J call TRBJ2-1; the D gene is possibly TRBD2 (6 bases). Germline V gives CDR1 SNHLY, CDR2 FYNNEI. CDR3 length: 15 residues. V lost 1 base to trimming and J lost 2 bases, with 9 bases between them. CDR3 DNA: TGTGCCAGCAGTGAAGGGGGAGGAACCTACAATGAGCAGTTCTTC. Its protein product is CASSEGGGTYNEQFF.

The chain joins TRBV6-5 to TRBJ2-5, with D maybe TRBD2 (5 bases). Between the trimmed V and J ends, which lost 5 bases and 5 bases, there was a span of 12 bases. CDR1 is MNHEY, CDR2 SVGAGI, per germline. The CDR3 spans 13 residues. The CDR3 coding sequence is TGTGCCAGCAGTACCCGACGGAGGGAGACCCAGTACTTC. This codes for CASSTRRRETQYF.

This clonotype appeared once. The V and J genes are TRBV20-1 and TRBJ1-5; 8 bases are a match to TRBD1. The CDR3 contains 14 residues. From germline, CDR1 is DFQATT and CDR2 SNEGSKA (reference sequence). With V trimmed by 6 bases and J by 7 bases, 11 bases remained unmatched. This CDR3 is CSAMSGQGGQPQHF. CDR3 in DNA: TGCAGTGCGATGTCCGGACAGGGCGGCCAGCCCCAGCATTTT.

The chain combines TRBV5-1 with TRBJ2-1, with unresolved D. The V end lost 3 bases, the J end lost 9 bases, and 10 bases lay between the germline ends. There are 12 residues in the CDR3. Germline values: CDR1 SGHRS, CDR2 YFSETQ. This CDR3 is CASSSIPTEQFF. CDR3 nucleotide sequence: TGCGCCAGCAGCTCGATCCCCACTGAGCAGTTCTTC.

V usage is TRBV3-1 and J usage is TRBJ1-1; D may be TRBD1 (6 bases). CDR1 is LGHDT, CDR2 YNNKEL, per germline (reference sequence). The germline V and J ends were trimmed by 3 bases and 6 bases, with 14 bases remaining between them. The CDR3 loop spans 14 amino acids. CDR3 loop: CASSHSPGAAEAFF. The CDR3 DNA reads as TGTGCCAGCAGCCATTCCCCGGGGGCCGCTGAAGCTTTCTTT.

The CDR3 DNA reads as TGTGCCATCAGCACGGACAGGGGGAGTGAAAAACTGTTTTTT. This gives the protein CAISTDRGSEKLFF. This chain links TRBV10-3 with TRBJ1-4, with 10 bases that match TRBD1. The V gene's germline CDR1 is ENHRY and CDR2 SYGVKD. The length of the CDR3 is 14 residues. Unmatched junction bases numbered 5, after V lost 6 bases and J lost 7 bases.

The rearrangement uses TRBV29-1 and TRBJ1-2, with D maybe TRBD1 (5 bases). The CDR3 runs to 13 residues. Trimming left V 7 bases short and J 2 bases short, with 14 bases between. Germline CDR1 and CDR2: SQVTM and ANQGSEA. In nucleotides, the CDR3 is TGCAGCGCCGGGGCCGATCCGAACTATGGCTACACCTTC. Residues: CSAGADPNYGYTF.

V gene TRBV20-1 combines with J gene TRBJ2-3, with a weak D call TRBD2 (5 bases). CDR1 and CDR2 from the germline V gene are DFQATT and SNEGSKA (reference sequence). The length of the CDR3 is 13 residues. V was trimmed by 3 bases and J by 7 bases, leaving 14 bases between them. Here the CDR3 DNA reads TGCAGTGCTAGCTCTCTAGCCCCTAATACGCAGTATTTT. This encodes CSASSLAPNTQYF.

V usage is TRBV7-2 and J usage is TRBJ2-3, with 10 bases matching TRBD2. Trimming took 1 base from V and 5 from J; bases not matched to a gene: 6. The CDR3 spans 16 residues. Germline CDR1 SGHTA, CDR2 FQGNSA. CDR3 sequence reads: CASSLGASGGIDTQYF. The CDR3 DNA reads as TGTGCCAGCAGCTTAGGGGCTAGCGGGGGAATAGATACGCAGTATTTT.

Only a few counts were recorded for this clonotype. The CDR3 nucleotides read TGTGCCAGCAGCCTGGGACTCTCCTACGAGCAGTACTTC. It translates to CASSLGLSYEQYF. The genes are TRBV3-1 and TRBJ2-7; TRBD2 might be the D (6 bases). Trimming pared 4 bases from V and 0 bases from J, leaving 7 bases between. This CDR3 has 13 amino acids. Germline V gene data show CDR1 as LGHDT and CDR2 as YNNKEL (reference sequence).

The rearrangement links TRBV30 to TRBJ1-1; D gene uncertain. CDR1 GTSNPN and CDR2 SVGIG come from the germline V gene (reference sequence). V was shortened by 0 bases and J by 5 bases, with 10 bases between the two germline ends. The CDR3 sequence is 13 residues long. CDR3 sequence (DNA): TGTGCCTGGAGTGTGGGCCTGGGTACTGAAGCTTTCTTT. Its protein is CAWSVGLGTEAFF. Variable domain in full (rest from reference TRBV30 and TRBJ1-1): SQTIHQWPATLVQPVGSPLSLECTVEGTSNPNLYWYRQAAGRGLQLLFYSVGIGQISSEVPQNLSASRPQDRQFILSSKKLLLSDSGFYLCAWSVGLGTEAFFGQGTRLTVV.

The V call is TRBV25-1, the J call TRBJ2-3; D gene unclear. V dropped 1 base and J dropped 2 bases, with 13 bases sitting between them. The CDR3 covers 16 residues. Germline-derived CDR1 and CDR2 are MGHDK and SYGVNS. CDR3 DNA sequence: TGTGCCAGCAGTGAATCTGGGCGGAAGTACACAGATACGCAGTATTTT. It codes for CASSESGRKYTDTQYF.

The chain uses TRBV29-1 and TRBJ1-1; the D is unclear. V lost 3 bases and J lost 2, with 13 bases in between. Germline V gene sequence: CDR1 SQVTM, CDR2 ANQGSEA. CDR3 length: 14 residues. The CDR3 DNA sequence: TGCAGCGTTGATAGCGCGGGGTTCAACACTGAAGCTTTCTTT. This gives the protein CSVDSAGFNTEAFF. The complete variable domain, with remaining parts taken from reference TRBV29-1 and TRBJ1-1, reads SAVISQKPSRDICQRGTSLTIQCQVDSQVTMMFWYRQQPGQSLTLIATANQGSEATYESGFVIDKFPISRPNLTFSTLTVSNMSPEDSSIYLCSVDSAGFNTEAFFGQGTRLTVV.

The chain joins TRBV5-4 to TRBJ2-5, with D possibly TRBD1 on 7 matching bases. Germline V gives CDR1 SGHNT, CDR2 YYREEE (reference sequence). Between the trimmed V and J ends, which lost 4 bases and 2 bases, there was a span of 18 bases. The CDR3 covers 16 residues. The CDR3 here is CASSTYSTGRQETQYF. The CDR3 bases are TGTGCCAGCAGCACCTATTCGACAGGGAGGCAAGAGACCCAGTACTTC.

The V call is TRBV30, the J call TRBJ2-3; possible D gene TRBD2, 5 bases. The CDR3 spans 14 residues. Trimming left V 3 bases short and J 0 bases short, with 10 bases between. Germline V lookup: CDR1 GTSNPN, CDR2 SVGIG (reference sequence). In nucleotides, the CDR3 is TGTGCCTGGAGGGCGGGCCCTAGCACAGATACGCAGTATTTT. Amino acids: CAWRAGPSTDTQYF.

This CDR3 reads CASSPGTSFETQYF. The CDR3 nucleotides are TGTGCCAGCAGCCCCGGGACTAGCTTCGAGACCCAGTACTTC. The gene calls are TRBV5-5 and TRBJ2-5; 9 bases are shared with TRBD2. V gave up 4 bases and J gave up 5 bases; unmatched junction bases: 6. Looked up from germline, CDR1 is SGHKS and CDR2 is YYEKEE (reference sequence). The CDR3 runs 14 residues.

The chain is built from TRBV5-4 and TRBJ2-2, with 8 bases aligning to TRBD1. The CDR3 is 14 residues long. Unmatched junction bases numbered 12, after V lost 3 bases and J lost 14 bases. The V gene's germline CDR1 is SGHNT and CDR2 YYREEE (reference sequence). Here the CDR3 DNA reads TGTGCCAGCAGCTCCCCGGTAGGACAGGGTGAACTGTTTTTT. Its protein is CASSSPVGQGELFF.

This chain joins TRBV29-1 and TRBJ1-1; D gene unclear. V was pared by 0 bases and J by 7 bases, with 6 bases between. This CDR3 spans 11 amino acids. Germline CDR1 SQVTM, CDR2 ANQGSEA. The chain's CDR3 is CSVEDLNEAFF. For the CDR3, the DNA is TGCAGCGTTGAAGACCTGAATGAAGCTTTCTTT. Together with reference TRBV29-1 and TRBJ1-1, the CDR3 gives the full variable domain: SAVISQKPSRDICQRGTSLTIQCQVDSQVTMMFWYRQQPGQSLTLIATANQGSEATYESGFVIDKFPISRPNLTFSTLTVSNMSPEDSSIYLCSVEDLNEAFFGQGTRLTVV.

As DNA, the CDR3 is TGTGCCAGTATGGGGGGGAGGAACAATCAGCCCCAGCATTTT. Protein: CASMGGRNNQPQHF. The chain is built from TRBV28 and TRBJ1-5; possibly TRBD1 for D (5 bases). Germline V CDR1 and CDR2: MDHEN, SYDVKM. Trimming stripped 9 bases from V and 3 bases from J, with 15 bases between. The CDR3 loop spans 14 amino acids.

This chain connects TRBV28 to TRBJ2-3; a weak D match, TRBD1 (5 bases). V shed 5 bases and J shed 4 bases, with 13 bases lying between them. Per the germline V gene, CDR1 is MDHEN and CDR2 is SYDVKM. The CDR3 consists of 14 residues. DNA of the CDR3: TGTGCCAGCAGTCCCTCAAGACAGTCAGATACGCAGTATTTT. It specifies CASSPSRQSDTQYF.

CDR3 nucleotides: TGTGCCAGCACCCCGAGGGGACTTAACGAGCAGTACTTC. Translated: CASTPRGLNEQYF. The chain is built from TRBV6-6 and TRBJ2-7; tentatively, D is TRBD2 (6 bases). Trimming removed 7 bases from V and 5 bases from J, with 15 bases in between. CDR3 length: 13 residues. The germline gives CDR1 MNHNY, CDR2 SVGAGI (reference sequence).

The chain joins TRBV6-5 to TRBJ1-6; D is unresolved. Germline assignment: CDR1 MNHEY and CDR2 SVGAGI. The germline V and J ends were trimmed by 5 bases and 9 bases, with 8 bases remaining between them. CDR3 length equals 12 residues. The CDR3 DNA reads TGTGCCAGCAGTGATGGAACTTCACCCCTCCACTTT. It is translated as CASSDGTSPLHF.

This chain links TRBV20-1 with TRBJ2-7; 7 bases are shared with TRBD1. V lost 3 bases and J lost 2; bases outside the gene matches: 4. The CDR3 sequence is 13 residues long. Germline V gene data show CDR1 as DFQATT and CDR2 as SNEGSKA (reference sequence). The DNA for the CDR3 is TGCAGTGCTAGCACAACAGGGGCCTACGAGCAGTACTTC. Translated, it gives CSASTTGAYEQYF.

This clonotype showed up just a few times. V usage is TRBV13 and J usage is TRBJ2-7; D is unclear. Looked up from germline, CDR1 is PRHDT and CDR2 is FYEKMQ (reference sequence). The CDR3 is 11 amino acids. Trimming removed 5 bases at V and 5 bases at J, with 7 bases between. For the CDR3, the DNA is TGTGCCAGCAGCCACATTGACGAGCAGTACTTC. As protein: CASSHIDEQYF.

The chain carries TRBV12-3 or TRBV12-4 and TRBJ2-3; D may be TRBD2 (5 bases). The CDR3 is 14 amino acids. V lost 5 bases, J lost 2 bases, and 11 bases lay in between. The CDR3 reads CASSTGGTTDTQYF. CDR3 coding DNA: TGTGCCAGCAGTACCGGAGGTACCACAGATACGCAGTATTTT.

The table lists this clonotype with a count of one. The chain employs TRBV2 and TRBJ1-2; no definite D call. Between the trimmed V and J ends, which lost 2 bases and 0 bases, there was a span of 7 bases. Germline-derived CDR1 and CDR2 are SNHLY and FYNNEI. There are 14 residues in the CDR3. The CDR3 region has the DNA TGTGCCAGCAGTGAATGGTCAGCTAACTATGGCTACACCTTC. Protein: CASSEWSANYGYTF.